Following are 24 T cell receptor beta chains from one sample sequenced in a study of technical replicates of blood from a few donors. TCRdb's copy holds only in-frame clones and misses some; the assay was immunoSEQ multiplex PCR. The table records about 59,000 clones, roughly 86% of them present only once. Sample: PBMCs. The receptors shown here come from a human donor in good health. Some clones in this sample may be carry-over from other donors' samples.

The chain links TRBV14 to TRBJ1-1; possible D gene TRBD1, 5 bases. The germline CDR1 and CDR2 sequences are SGHDN and FVKESK. V lost 2 bases, J lost 3 bases, and 13 bases lay in between. The CDR3 is 15 amino acids. The DNA for the CDR3 is TGTGCCAGCAGCCAACCGCGGGGCAGTCACACTGAAGCTTTCTTT. Translated: CASSQPRGSHTEAFF.

V is TRBV28 and J is TRBJ1-2; 9 bases line up with TRBD1. With V trimmed by 7 bases and J by 5 bases, 11 bases remained unmatched. Germline CDR1 and CDR2: MDHEN and SYDVKM. The CDR3 is 15 amino acids. CDR3 protein: CASKSSTGGVYGYTF. The CDR3 coding sequence is TGTGCCAGCAAATCCTCAACAGGGGGCGTTTATGGCTACACCTTC.

The chain is built from TRBV29-1 and TRBJ2-7, with TRBD1 matching over 7 bases. The length of the CDR3 is 11 residues. Germline CDR1 SQVTM, CDR2 ANQGSEA. The J segment lost 2 bases and the V segment lost 6 bases, leaving 1 base of the junction unmatched. The CDR3 DNA sequence: TGCAGCGTGACAGGGACCTACGAGCAGTACTTC. The encoded protein is CSVTGTYEQYF.

The V gene is TRBV19, the J gene TRBJ1-1; possibly TRBD1 for D (6 bases). CDR3 size: 12 residues. CDR1 LNHDA and CDR2 SQIVND come from the germline V gene (reference sequence). Trimming pared 5 bases from V and 6 bases from J, leaving 10 bases between. CDR3 nucleotide sequence: TGTGCCAGTAGTGCCAGGGGTGCTGAAGCTTTCTTT. As protein: CASSARGAEAFF.

This clone has only a few counts. CDR3 sequence (DNA): TGTGCCAGCAGCTTAGATGTCCCCGGGACTAGCGGGAGGGCGATCTCCTACGAGCAGTACTTC. Protein: CASSLDVPGTSGRAISYEQYF. V is TRBV13 and J is TRBJ2-7; 16 bases line up with TRBD2. The germline V gene encodes CDR1 PRHDT and CDR2 FYEKMQ (reference sequence). The trim removed 1 base at V and 0 bases at J, leaving 12 bases unmatched. The CDR3 is 21 residues long.

The chain is built from TRBV5-4 and TRBJ2-7; unclear D gene. Trimming pared 0 bases from V and 2 bases from J, leaving 9 bases between. Germline lookup yields CDR1 SGHNT and CDR2 YYREEE (reference sequence). The CDR3 has 14 amino acids. The CDR3, as DNA: TGTGCCAGCAGCTTGGTCGCGAATACCTACGAGCAGTACTTC. It encodes CASSLVANTYEQYF.

The CDR3 DNA reads TGTGCCAGCAGTATGTACGGGCCGACGGGGGAGACCCAGTACTTC. Translating it yields CASSMYGPTGETQYF. The chain has TRBV2 and TRBJ2-5, with a possible D match to TRBD2 (5 bases). This CDR3 is built from 15 residues. Germline CDR1 and CDR2: SNHLY and FYNNEI. Trimming shortened V by 5 bases and J by 5 bases, and 18 bases separated the two germline ends.

V and J are TRBV10-3 and TRBJ1-1; a possible D gene is TRBD1 (6 bases). The V gene lost 6 bases and the J gene lost 1 base, with 12 bases spanning the gap. The length of the CDR3 is 14 residues. Germline CDR1 ENHRY, CDR2 SYGVKD. CDR3 protein: CAIRPGQQNTEAFF. The DNA for the CDR3 is TGTGCCATCAGACCGGGACAACAGAACACTGAAGCTTTCTTT.

The gene calls are TRBV7-8 and TRBJ2-7, with D maybe TRBD2 (6 bases). The CDR3 extends over 14 amino acids. Between the trimmed V and J ends, which lost 5 bases and 2 bases, there was a span of 13 bases. The germline CDR1 and CDR2 sequences are SGHVS and FQNEAQ. The CDR3 is CASSRGTLAYEQYF. The CDR3 nucleotides are TGTGCCAGCAGCCGGGGGACTCTCGCCTACGAGCAGTACTTC.

The V gene is TRBV6-6, the J gene TRBJ2-5, with TRBD2 matching 7 bases. Per the germline V gene, CDR1 is MNHNY and CDR2 is SVGAGI (reference sequence). J lost 2 bases, V lost 2 bases, and 5 bases had no gene match. The CDR3 consists of 15 residues. CDR3 DNA sequence: TGTGCCAGCAGTTACGGGAGGGACCGACAAGAGACCCAGTACTTC. This translates into CASSYGRDRQETQYF.

The V gene is TRBV7-2, the J gene TRBJ2-7; TRBD2 matches at 7 bases. The V and J ends lost 5 bases and 0 bases, in that order; junction bases with no gene match: 13. The CDR3 runs to 17 residues. Germline assignment: CDR1 SGHTA and CDR2 FQGNSA. CDR3 in amino acids: CASSLSWSGASSYEQYF. The CDR3 DNA sequence: TGTGCCAGCAGCCTATCCTGGAGCGGGGCGTCCTCCTACGAGCAGTACTTC.

The chain recombines TRBV6-5 with TRBJ1-2, with 7 bases that match TRBD1. Trimming removed 2 bases from V and 2 bases from J; junction bases left unmatched: 5. Per the germline V gene, CDR1 is MNHEY and CDR2 is SVGAGI. This CDR3 comprises 15 residues. DNA for the CDR3: TGTGCCAGCAGTTACCTGAGGGGGCGGAACTATGGCTACACCTTC. This sequence encodes CASSYLRGRNYGYTF.

This sequence joins TRBV4-3 and TRBJ1-2, with 7 positions matching TRBD1. The germline V gene encodes CDR1 LGHNA and CDR2 YSLEER. The J segment lost 8 bases and the V segment lost 0 bases, leaving 6 bases of the junction unmatched. CDR3 size: 14 residues. Written as DNA, the CDR3 is TGCGCCAGCAGCCAAGACAGGGGGTTTTTCGGCTACACCTTC. Translated: CASSQDRGFFGYTF.

V is TRBV4-1 and J is TRBJ2-1; the match to TRBD1 covers 8 bases. The trim removed 0 bases at V and 2 bases at J, leaving 9 bases unmatched. The germline CDR1 and CDR2 sequences are MGHRA and YSYEKL. The CDR3 has 18 residues. The CDR3 DNA sequence: TGCGCCAGCAGCCAAGAAATCGGGCAGACAGGGGCCTACAATGAGCAGTTCTTC. It translates to CASSQEIGQTGAYNEQFF.

The chain joins TRBV4-2 to TRBJ2-1; 8 bases are shared with TRBD2. CDR3 length: 17 amino acids. Germline assignment: CDR1 LGHNA and CDR2 YNFKEQ. V trimming: 1 base; J trimming: 0 bases; junction bases outside the gene matches: 5. The CDR3 here is CASSQAGGLSSYNEQFF. The DNA for the CDR3 is TGTGCCAGCAGCCAAGCGGGGGGGCTGAGCTCCTACAATGAGCAGTTCTTC.

J is TRBJ2-5 and V is TRBV9; 9 bases match TRBD2. Germline V gene data show CDR1 as SGDLS and CDR2 as YYNGEE. V lost 3 bases and J lost 3; bases outside the gene matches: 9. CDR3 size: 16 residues. In DNA, the CDR3 is TGTGCCAGCAGCGCGGATAATCCTAGCGGGGAAGAGACCCAGTACTTC. It specifies CASSADNPSGEETQYF.

The J gene is TRBJ2-6, the V gene TRBV5-1; no clear D. Deletions cut 6 bases from V and 0 bases from J, with 10 bases between. The germline V gene has CDR1 SGHRS and CDR2 YFSETQ. CDR3 length equals 15 residues. CDR3 DNA: TGCGCCAGCAAGCTGGTTGCCTCTGGGGCCAACGTCCTGACTTTC. Protein sequence: CASKLVASGANVLTF. Full variable domain (remainder filled in from reference TRBV5-1 and TRBJ2-6): KAGVTQTPRYLIKTRGQQVTLSCSPISGHRSVSWYQQTPGQGLQFLFEYFSETQRNKGNFPGRFSGRQFSNSRSEMNVSTLELGDSALYLCASKLVASGANVLTFGAGSRLTVL.

The V call is TRBV4-2, the J call TRBJ2-7; D is possibly TRBD1 (6 bases). Germline V lookup: CDR1 LGHNA, CDR2 YNFKEQ. The V end lost 2 bases, the J end lost 4 bases, and 21 bases lay between the germline ends. The length of the CDR3 is 17 residues. CDR3 bases: TGTGCCAGCAGCCAAACTAGGGGTCAGGGGCGCTGGTACGAGCAGTACTTC. It encodes CASSQTRGQGRWYEQYF.

The V call is TRBV13, the J call TRBJ2-5, with 7 bases identical to TRBD2. CDR1 and CDR2 from the germline V gene are PRHDT and FYEKMQ (reference sequence). The CDR3 runs to 15 residues. Losses at the gene ends were 0 bases for V and 1 base for J; bases not matched to a gene: 2. CDR3 sequence: CASSLGGRGQETQYF. The CDR3 DNA follows: TGTGCCAGCAGCTTAGGTGGGAGGGGCCAAGAGACCCAGTACTTC.

The chain carries TRBV29-1 and TRBJ2-1; D perhaps matches TRBD2 (6 bases). CDR3 length equals 13 residues. Trimming took off 7 bases at V and 4 bases at J, with 14 bases between the two ends. From germline, CDR1 is SQVTM and CDR2 ANQGSEA. This chain's CDR3 is CSAPGEGYNEQFF. The CDR3 DNA sequence: TGCAGCGCCCCGGGAGAGGGATACAATGAGCAGTTCTTC.

The J gene is TRBJ2-1, the V gene TRBV30; 12 positions match TRBD2. The CDR3 contains 16 residues. Trimming took 1 base from V and 8 from J; bases not matched to a gene: 9. Germline lookup yields CDR1 GTSNPN and CDR2 SVGIG (reference sequence). This chain's CDR3 is CAWSGSLAGGPHEQFF. CDR3 bases: TGTGCCTGGAGTGGTAGCCTAGCGGGAGGGCCTCATGAGCAGTTCTTC.

The rearrangement uses TRBV11-2 and TRBJ1-1, with 12 bases matching TRBD1. The trim removed 5 bases at V and 4 bases at J, leaving 14 bases unmatched. In germline, CDR1 is SGHAT, CDR2 FQNNGV. The CDR3 contains 18 residues. The CDR3 loop reads CASSLPSGQGAFRTEAFF. The CDR3 DNA sequence: TGTGCCAGCAGCCTACCTTCGGGACAGGGGGCTTTTCGCACTGAAGCTTTCTTT.

The chain employs TRBV11-2 and TRBJ2-7, with D perhaps matching TRBD1 (6 bases). Germline V gives CDR1 SGHAT, CDR2 FQNNGV. The CDR3 consists of 15 residues. With 0 bases removed from V and 2 bases from J, the gap between germline ends came to 11 bases. This CDR3 reads CASSLESGDTYEQYF. The CDR3 bases are TGTGCCAGCAGCTTAGAATCAGGGGATACCTACGAGCAGTACTTC.

The V and J genes are TRBV7-6 and TRBJ2-7; 10 bases line up with TRBD2. V was pared by 8 bases and J by 5 bases, with 12 bases of the junction left unmatched. The CDR3 has 15 residues. Germline loops: CDR1 SGHVS, CDR2 FNYEAQ. The CDR3 here is CASGRGASGSHEQYF. The DNA for the CDR3 is TGTGCCAGCGGACGCGGGGCTAGCGGGAGCCACGAGCAGTACTTC.